Here is one TCR beta chain with its context. No antigen is known for it. This record belongs to a study of T cell responses to AZD1222 COVID-19 vaccine. Notes on the study in general: Two doses of AZD1222 preceded a rise in Spike-specific TCR breadth and depth.

CDR1 is MDHEN and CDR2 is SYDVKM in the germline V gene. Unmatched junction bases numbered 13, after V lost 7 bases and J lost 6 bases. The CDR3 runs to 16 residues. Measured with immunoSEQ multiplex PCR; TCRdb has only the in-frame clones, and not every one. The sample yields roughly 200,000 clones, 91% seen once. The receptor comes from an adult who received the AZD1222 COVID-19 vaccine. The chain recombines TRBV28 with TRBJ2-4; 9 bases are a match to TRBD1. The source material was peripheral blood, sampled 28 days after the second AZD1222 dose. CDR3 loop: CASTQLPRTGVNIQYF. In DNA, the CDR3 is TGTGCCAGCACCCAACTGCCGCGGACAGGGGTAAACATTCAGTACTTC.